This TCR beta chain emerged from a study of T cells in women clearing cervical HPV infection. On this clone: Read data end 3 residues before the CDR3 end; the end is taken from the germline J gene.

Repertoires were generated with immunoSEQ multiplex PCR, while TCRdb's copy carries only in-frame clones and drops some. This listing includes approximately 38,000 clones. The CDR3 extends over 16 amino acids. CDR1 is KGHSH, CDR2 LQKENI, per germline. The receptor comes from a woman aged 18-70 years with a cervical HPV16 infection that either progressed to CIN3+ or cleared (not recorded which). The chain links TRBV18 to TRBJ1-2; D remains ambiguous. Input material: blood buffy coat. CDR3 sequence reads: CASSPPSSGRTDTYTF. The covered CDR3 bases are TGTGCCAGCTCACCACCTTCTAGCGGGCGCACAGATACC.